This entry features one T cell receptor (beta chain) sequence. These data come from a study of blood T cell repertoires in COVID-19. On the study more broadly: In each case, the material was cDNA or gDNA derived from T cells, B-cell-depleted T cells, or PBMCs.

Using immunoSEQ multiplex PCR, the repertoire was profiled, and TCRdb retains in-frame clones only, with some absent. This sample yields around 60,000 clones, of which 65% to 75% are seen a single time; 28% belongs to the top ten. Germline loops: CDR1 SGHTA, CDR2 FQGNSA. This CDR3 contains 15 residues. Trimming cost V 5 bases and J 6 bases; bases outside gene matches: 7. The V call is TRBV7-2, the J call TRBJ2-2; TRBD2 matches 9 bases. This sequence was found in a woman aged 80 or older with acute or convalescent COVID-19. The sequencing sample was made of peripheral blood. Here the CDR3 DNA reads TGTGCCAGCAGCCCCGGGACTAGCATCCCCGGGGAGCTGTTTTTT. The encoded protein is CASSPGTSIPGELFF.